This is a list of T cell receptor beta chains from one sample in a study of technical replicates of blood from several donors. The method was immunoSEQ multiplex PCR; TCRdb's version includes in-frame clones alone and lacks a portion of them. The sample records roughly 73,000 clones, 93% being singletons. Sequenced: T cells isolated from PBMCs. These receptors were collected from a human donor in good health. Each CDR3 is given with its conserved first and last residue. D genes are given only for firm matches. Clone size is stated in some rows and not others, as once, few, many or a class when expanded.

>NA|TRBV6-1|NA|TRBJ2-2
TGTGCCAGCAGTGAATATTACAGGGCCTCGAACACCGGGGAGCTGTTTTTT
CASSEYYRASNTGELFF
>NA|TRBV4-1|TRBD2|TRBJ2-7
TGCGCCAGCAGCCAAGGTCGGGGGGTTACCTACGAGCAGTACTTC
CASSQGRGVTYEQYF
>NA|TRBV19|NA|TRBJ1-1
TGTGCCAGTAGTCGAGCTCAGGGATCTGACACTGAAGCTTTCTTT
CASSRAQGSDTEAFF
>NA|TRBV25-1|NA|TRBJ2-2
TGTGCCAGCAGTGACCCCAGACACGGCGGGGAGCTGTTTTTT
CASSDPRHGGELFF
>NA|TRBV7-9|TRBD1|TRBJ1-1
TGTGCCAGCAGCTTAGCCACGACAGGGGGTGGGAGAGAAGCTTTCTTT
CASSLATTGGGREAFF
>NA|TRBV4-1|TRBD1|TRBJ1-3
TGCGCCAGCAGCCCGACAGGGTACAGAAACACCATATATTTT
CASSPTGYRNTIYF
>NA|TRBV15|TRBD1|TRBJ2-6
TGTGCCACTTCACCGGGACAGGGGAGCTCTGGGGCCAACGTCCTGACTTTC
CATSPGQGSSGANVLTF
>once|TRBV4-2|NA|TRBJ2-2
TGTGCCAGCAGCCAAGGCGTGGACAGGAACACCGGGGAGCTGTTTTTT
CASSQGVDRNTGELFF
>once|TRBV7-6|NA|TRBJ1-5
TGTGCCAGCAGCCCCCTTGGGGGCGAGCAGCCCCAGCATTTT
CASSPLGGEQPQHF
>NA|TRBV27|TRBD1|TRBJ2-1
TGTGCCAGCAGTTTATCCGGGACAGCTTCACGCAATGAGCAGTTCTTC
CASSLSGTASRNEQFF
>NA|TRBV27|TRBD1|TRBJ2-1
TGTGCCAGCAGTCCAGGGACAGGGGGGGATGAGCAGTTCTTC
CASSPGTGGDEQFF
>NA|TRBV7-2|NA|TRBJ1-1
TGTGCCAGCAGCCCCAGGGTGGTCACTGAAGCTTTCTTT
CASSPRVVTEAFF
>few|TRBV28|NA|TRBJ1-5
TGTGCGATCAAGTACGCACGGGTCAATCAGCCCCAGCATTTT
CAIKYARVNQPQHF
>NA|TRBV7-6|TRBD2|TRBJ2-1
TGTGCCAGCAGCTCAGCGGGGGGAGGTTACAATGAGCAGTTCTTC
CASSSAGGGYNEQFF
>NA|TRBV5-1|NA|TRBJ2-3
TGCGCCAGCAGCTTCGGTGGAGATACGCAGTATTTT
CASSFGGDTQYF
>once|TRBV5-1|NA|TRBJ2-5
TGCGCCAGCAGCTTGATGGATAGCCTGGAGACCCAGTACTTC
CASSLMDSLETQYF
>once|TRBV30|TRBD1|TRBJ1-2
TGTGCCTGGAAGGGGGACAGGGTCTATGGCTACACCTTC
CAWKGDRVYGYTF
>NA|TRBV15|TRBD1|TRBJ1-1
TGTGCCACCAGCAGAGACAGGGGGCAGGGGACTGAAGCTTTCTTT
CATSRDRGQGTEAFF
>NA|TRBV5-6|NA|TRBJ2-2
TGTGCCAGCAGCTCTACCACCGGGGAGCTGTTTTTT
CASSSTTGELFF
>NA|TRBV6-5|NA|TRBJ1-1
TGTGCCAGCAGTCGCAGGGCCTTCGAAAGAGGAGCTTTCTTT
CASSRRAFERGAFF
>NA|TRBV2|NA|TRBJ1-5
TGTGCCAGCTCGGTCGGGGGACCAGCCCAGCATTTT
CASSVGGPAQHF
>NA|TRBV7-3|NA|TRBJ1-2
TGTGCCAGCAGCTTGGGCCAGGGCGGGGGCGGCTACACCTTC
CASSLGQGGGGYTF
>NA|TRBV18|NA|TRBJ1-6
TGTGCCAGCTCACCTCTCATCGCGACAGGTCATAATTCACCCCTCCACTTT
CASSPLIATGHNSPLHF
>NA|TRBV4-2|NA|TRBJ1-5
TGTGCCAGCAGCCAAGAGGAAGGGGCCCGCAATCAGCCCCAGCATTTT
CASSQEEGARNQPQHF
>NA|TRBV4-1|NA|TRBJ2-7
TGCGCCAGCAGCCCAACGGTGGGGCGGGAGCAGTACTTC
CASSPTVGREQYF
>NA|TRBV5-1|TRBD1|TRBJ2-7
TGCGCCAGCAGCTTGGTGGGACAGGGCTCCGAGCAGTACTTC
CASSLVGQGSEQYF
>NA|TRBV5-1|TRBD2|TRBJ2-1
TGCGCCAGCAGCTTGGAAGTAGCGGGAGCAAATGAGCAGTTCTTC
CASSLEVAGANEQFF
>NA|TRBV19|NA|TRBJ1-1
TGTGCCAGTAGTATCGGTGCCACCCGCCTGAACACTGAAGCTTTCTTT
CASSIGATRLNTEAFF
>NA|TRBV19|TRBD1|TRBJ1-4
TGTGCCAGTAGCTCTCTGGGGACAGAGAATGAAAAACTGTTTTTT
CASSSLGTENEKLFF
>NA|TRBV7-7|TRBD1|TRBJ2-7
TGTGCCAGCAGCCCCGGGACAGTGCCCTACGAGCAGTACTTC
CASSPGTVPYEQYF
>NA|TRBV27|TRBD1|TRBJ1-1
TGTGCCAGCAGTTTACCCCAGGGGGCAGCTTTCTTT
CASSLPQGAAFF
>NA|TRBV7-2|NA|TRBJ1-6
TGTGCCAGCAGCTTAACAGGCGGTCTGTATAATTCACCCCTCCACTTT
CASSLTGGLYNSPLHF
>NA|TRBV7-8|NA|TRBJ1-3
TGTGCCAGCAGACACGATAAACAGGGCTCTGGAAACACCATATATTTT
CASRHDKQGSGNTIYF
>NA|TRBV7-9|TRBD2|TRBJ2-2
TGTGCCAGCAGCCCTACTAGCGGGGGAAACACCGGGGAGCTGTTTTTT
CASSPTSGGNTGELFF
>NA|TRBV29-1|NA|TRBJ2-1
TGCAGCGCAGCCGAGGGCTCCTACAATGAGCAGTTCTTC
CSAAEGSYNEQFF
>once|TRBV7-9|TRBD1|TRBJ2-1
TGTGCCAGCAGCTTAGCGGGACAGGGGCGGCGGGAGCAGTTCTTC
CASSLAGQGRREQFF
>NA|TRBV9|NA|TRBJ1-2
TGTGCCAGCAGCGGAGGCTATGGCTACACCTTC
CASSGGYGYTF
>NA|TRBV5-6|TRBD2|TRBJ2-1
TGTGCCAGCTCTGGGGGAGGGCAATACAATGAGCAGTTCTTC
CASSGGGQYNEQFF